These 12 T cell receptor beta chains originate from one sample sequenced in a study of blood T cell repertoires in COVID-19. Method: immunoSEQ multiplex PCR; TCRdb's copy keeps in-frame clones and lacks some. The data hold 170,000 or so clones, with roughly 84% observed a single time. What was sequenced was peripheral blood. The source of these receptors is a woman aged 55-70 years with acute or convalescent COVID-19.

V is TRBV27 and J is TRBJ2-1; 8 nucleotides match TRBD1. The CDR3 runs 15 residues. Germline loops: CDR1 MNHEY, CDR2 SMNVEV (reference sequence). Losses at the gene ends were 6 bases for V and 2 bases for J; bases not matched to a gene: 6. The CDR3 reads CASSPWTGTYNEQFF. For the CDR3, the DNA is TGTGCCAGCAGCCCTTGGACAGGGACCTACAATGAGCAGTTCTTC.

V is TRBV12-3 or TRBV12-4 and J is TRBJ1-6; no clear D. V shed 6 bases and J shed 10 bases, with 10 bases lying between them. The CDR3 extends over 12 amino acids. The CDR3 DNA follows: TGTGCCAGCAGACACAGAATATCACCCCTCCACTTT. Translated: CASRHRISPLHF.

In its sample, this clone was seen a few times. The chain links TRBV6-5 to TRBJ2-1, with D possibly matching TRBD1 (6 bases). The CDR3 runs 15 residues. Trimming pared 6 bases from V and 7 bases from J, leaving 19 bases between. Germline CDR1 and CDR2: MNHEY and SVGAGI. The CDR3 nucleotides are TGTGCCAGCAGCCCCAGGACCCAGGGGTCGAATGAGCAGTTCTTC. Its translation: CASSPRTQGSNEQFF.

This rearrangement joins TRBV9 to TRBJ2-5; possibly TRBD2 for D (5 bases). V was cut by 4 bases and J by 2 bases, with 9 bases left in between. The CDR3 runs to 13 residues. Germline lookup yields CDR1 SGDLS and CDR2 YYNGEE. Here the CDR3 reads CASSPRGQETQYF. The CDR3 nucleotides are TGTGCCAGCAGCCCCCGGGGACAAGAGACCCAGTACTTC.

This chain connects TRBV5-6 to TRBJ2-3; D unresolved. V shed 0 bases and J shed 1 base, with 3 bases lying between them. The length of the CDR3 is 13 residues. From germline, CDR1 is SGHDT and CDR2 YYEEEE. The CDR3 DNA sequence: TGTGCCAGCAGCTTGGCAGGCACAGATACGCAGTATTTT. Its translation: CASSLAGTDTQYF.

The V and J genes are TRBV28 and TRBJ1-5; D possibly corresponds to TRBD1 (5 bases). Germline CDR1 reads MDHEN; CDR2 reads SYDVKM. V lost 5 bases and J 7 bases, leaving 18 bases between the germline ends. CDR3 length: 15 residues. This chain's CDR3 is CASSPRTGGKQPQHF. In DNA, the CDR3 is TGTGCCAGCAGTCCTAGGACTGGGGGGAAACAGCCCCAGCATTTT.

This clone was found a few times. The CDR3 DNA follows: TGTGCCGGCTACCGGGGGAATCAGCCCCAGCATTTT. This translates into CAGYRGNQPQHF. J is TRBJ1-5 and V is TRBV21-1. TRBV21-1 is a pseudogene. There are 12 residues in the CDR3.

The rearrangement uses TRBV28 and TRBJ1-3; D possibly corresponds to TRBD1 (6 bases). CDR3 length: 18 residues. V lost 5 bases and J 1 base, leaving 21 bases between the germline ends. Germline CDR1 is MDHEN and CDR2 is SYDVKM. This CDR3 is CASSEVKDSVRSGNTIYF. In DNA form, the CDR3 reads TGTGCCAGCAGTGAAGTCAAGGACAGTGTTCGATCTGGAAACACCATATATTTT.

The chain joins TRBV19 to TRBJ2-3; perhaps TRBD2 as D (5 bases). V gave up 6 bases and J gave up 4 bases, with 14 bases separating them. This CDR3 has 14 amino acids. The germline gives CDR1 LNHDA, CDR2 SQIVND (reference sequence). CDR3 bases: TGTGCCAGTAGACGGGCAGCGAGGGCAGATACGCAGTATTTT. It yields the protein CASRRAARADTQYF.

V and J are TRBV5-1 and TRBJ1-1; TRBD1 matches 7 bases. The J segment lost 5 bases and the V segment lost 8 bases, leaving 12 bases of the junction unmatched. This CDR3 spans 14 amino acids. Germline loops: CDR1 SGHRS, CDR2 YFSETQ. CDR3 sequence: CASRMTGIETEAFF. The CDR3, as DNA: TGCGCCAGTAGAATGACAGGGATCGAGACTGAAGCTTTCTTT.

The V gene is TRBV7-3, the J gene TRBJ2-7; perhaps TRBD1 as D (5 bases). Trimming pared 2 bases from V and 1 base from J, leaving 12 bases between. The CDR3 length is 15 residues. Germline loops: CDR1 SGHTA, CDR2 FQGTGA. The CDR3 DNA sequence: TGTGCCAGCAGCTTACAAACAGGCCTGTCCTACGAGCAGTACTTC. Protein sequence: CASSLQTGLSYEQYF.

The chain links TRBV30 to TRBJ2-2; D uncertain. The CDR3 is 17 amino acids. V was shortened by 0 bases and J by 5 bases, with 19 bases between the two germline ends. Germline V CDR1 and CDR2: GTSNPN, SVGIG (reference sequence). The CDR3 coding sequence is TGTGCCTGGAGTGTAGGATCGAGGCAGTATGGGACCGGGGAGCTGTTTTTT. Its protein product is CAWSVGSRQYGTGELFF.